The T cell receptor beta chain under discussion was sequenced for a study of CD8+ T cells in alopecia areata. Findings of the study overall: In lesional scalp, particularly from alopecia totalis/universalis, clonality was higher than in normal scalp.

The trim removed 1 base at V and 8 bases at J, leaving 2 bases unmatched. CDR1 is LGHNA and CDR2 is YSLEER in the germline V gene. This CDR3 region has 13 residues. As concerns this clone: What it recognizes is unknown.

The sample's treatment: oral pan-JAK inhibitor, 5-10 mg twice daily. Investigators isolated RNA and reverse transcribed it into cDNA to act as the sequencing template. Repertoires were generated with immunoSEQ multiplex PCR, while TCRdb's copy carries only in-frame clones and drops some. The sample contains approximately 180,000 clones, more than 55% of which appear only once. The clonotype was recovered from a human donor with alopecia areata. The sample consisted of CD4+ T cells sorted from blood, taken at week 49, from a patient treated with tofacitinib. The chain couples TRBV4-3 to TRBJ1-2; 9 bases are shared with TRBD1. The CDR3 DNA reads as TGCGCCAGCAGCCAAGCTACAGGGGGCGGCTACACCTTC. As protein: CASSQATGGGYTF.